These 26 T cell receptor beta chains were sequenced from one sample in a study of preoperative IRX-2 immunotherapy in early breast cancer. Assay used: immunoSEQ multiplex PCR; TCRdb lists only in-frame clones, some missing. The sample includes 35,000 to 40,000 clones, around 82% seen only once; the top ten take around 1.4%. Treatment meaning: preoperative locoregional IRX-2 cytokine immunotherapy. The material was lymph node tissue, obtained after IRX-2 immunotherapy. The receptor source for this set is a human donor with breast cancer.

This chain joins TRBV10-3 and TRBJ2-1, with D possibly TRBD2 on 5 matching bases. Deletions cut 2 bases from V and 3 bases from J, with 14 bases between. The CDR3 sequence is 16 residues long. From germline, CDR1 is ENHRY and CDR2 SYGVKD. The CDR3 here is CAISEPERVFYNEQFF. The CDR3 nucleotides read TGTGCCATCAGTGAGCCTGAGAGGGTCTTCTACAATGAGCAGTTCTTC.

This clone was counted only a few times. The gene calls are TRBV6-8 and TRBJ1-5; D unresolved. The germline CDR1 and CDR2 sequences are MNHGY and SAAAGT. The CDR3 has 14 amino acids. V lost 5 bases to trimming and J lost 2 bases, with 10 bases between them. The CDR3 protein is CASSVTLGNQPQHF. The DNA of the CDR3 is TGTGCCAGCAGTGTGACACTGGGCAATCAGCCCCAGCATTTT.

The chain is built from TRBV6-8 and TRBJ2-6, with no clear D. This CDR3 comprises 16 residues. V gave up 2 bases and J gave up 2 bases, with 10 bases separating them. Germline assignment: CDR1 MNHGY and CDR2 SAAAGT. CDR3 nucleotides: TGTGCCAGCAGTTACGGAGCTGGGGCTGGGGCCAACGTCCTGACTTTC. Encoded protein: CASSYGAGAGANVLTF.

V gene TRBV7-4 combines with J gene TRBJ1-1; D is ambiguous. The CDR3 sequence is 13 residues long. Germline V gives CDR1 SGHVT, CDR2 SQSDAQ. Trimming took off 3 bases at V and 4 bases at J, with 9 bases between the two ends. CDR3 protein: CASSFGVSTEAFF. The CDR3 DNA follows: TGTGCCAGCAGCTTTGGGGTAAGCACTGAAGCTTTCTTT.

DNA of the CDR3: TGTGCCAGCAGATCTCTAGCGGGGCCCGCCTACGAGCAGTACTTC. Protein product: CASRSLAGPAYEQYF. The rearrangement uses TRBV6-8 and TRBJ2-7; 9 bases are a match to TRBD2. The V and J ends lost 6 bases and 2 bases, in that order; junction bases with no gene match: 8. CDR1 and CDR2 from the germline V gene are MNHGY and SAAAGT. CDR3 length: 15 amino acids.

CDR3 amino acids: CASRRDSRNTGELFF. The DNA for the CDR3 is TGTGCCAGTAGGAGGGACTCCCGGAACACCGGGGAGCTGTTTTTT. The rearrangement joins TRBV12-2 to TRBJ2-2; the table's D call, TRBD2, has no DNA check behind it. TRBV12-2 is a known pseudogene. This CDR3 contains 15 residues.

The chain employs TRBV7-7 and TRBJ1-2, with D perhaps TRBD1 (5 bases). Trimming cost V 5 bases and J 4 bases, with 20 bases left between them. Germline CDR1 is SSHAT and CDR2 is FNYEAQ (reference sequence). The CDR3 spans 16 residues. The CDR3 DNA is TGTGCCAGCAGCCAAGGGGAGGGGATTACCCTCTATGGCTACACCTTC. Amino acids: CASSQGEGITLYGYTF. Filled out from reference TRBV7-7 and TRBJ1-2, the complete variable domain reads GAGVSQSPRYKVTKRGQDVTLRCDPISSHATLYWYQQALGQGPEFLTYFNYEAQPDKSGLPSDRFSAERPEGSISTLTIQRTEQRDSAMYRCASSQGEGITLYGYTFGSGTRLTVV.

This chain uses TRBV30 with TRBJ1-2; D remains unclear. Germline V gives CDR1 GTSNPN, CDR2 SVGIG (reference sequence). Trimming removed 2 bases from V and 3 bases from J, with 10 bases in between. The CDR3 sequence is 13 residues long. CDR3 loop: CAWSMRADYGYTF. Here the CDR3 DNA reads TGTGCCTGGAGTATGAGGGCGGACTATGGCTACACCTTC.

The genes are TRBV6-8 and TRBJ2-6, with 12 bases aligning to TRBD1. V lost 10 bases and J lost 0; bases outside the gene matches: 4. The length of the CDR3 is 16 residues. CDR1 MNHGY and CDR2 SAAAGT come from the germline V gene. In DNA form, the CDR3 reads TGTGCCACATGGGACAGGGGGCTCTCTGGGGCCAACGTCCTGACTTTC. As protein: CATWDRGLSGANVLTF.

The sample holds one count of this clone. The rearrangement joins TRBV6-8 to TRBJ1-1; D gene uncertain. Trimming took 2 bases from V and 1 from J, leaving 5 bases between them. The CDR3 has 13 residues. Germline V gene sequence: CDR1 MNHGY, CDR2 SAAAGT. This CDR3 is CASSYTANTEAFF. The DNA for the CDR3 is TGTGCCAGCAGTTACACAGCGAACACTGAAGCTTTCTTT.

The rearrangement uses TRBV11-3 and TRBJ1-4; 7 bases are a match to TRBD1. The CDR3 extends over 17 amino acids. Germline V lookup: CDR1 SGHNT, CDR2 YENEEA. Trimming took 6 bases from V and 2 from J; bases not matched to a gene: 12. The CDR3 DNA reads TGTGCCAGCAGACCCAATACAGGGGAGCGCACTAATGAAAAACTGTTTTTT. It specifies CASRPNTGERTNEKLFF. Filled out from reference TRBV11-3 and TRBJ1-4, the complete variable domain reads EAGVVQSPRYKIIEKKQPVAFWCNPISGHNTLYWYLQNLGQGPELLIRYENEEAVDDSQLPKDRFSAERLKGVDSTLKIQPAELGDSAVYLCASRPNTGERTNEKLFFGSGTQLSVL.

This rearrangement joins TRBV11-3 to TRBJ2-3, with 13 bases fitting TRBD2. CDR3 length: 16 residues. Germline lookup yields CDR1 SGHNT and CDR2 YENEEA. The J segment lost 4 bases and the V segment lost 4 bases, leaving 5 bases of the junction unmatched. The CDR3 sequence is CASSSSTSGGADTQYF. CDR3 DNA: TGTGCCAGCAGCTCAAGTACTAGCGGGGGGGCAGATACGCAGTATTTT.

The gene calls are TRBV28 and TRBJ2-2; 9 bases are a match to TRBD1. CDR1 MDHEN and CDR2 SYDVKM come from the germline V gene. Germline trimming cut 7 bases from V and 6 bases from J; bases unmatched to any gene: 12. The CDR3 totals 16 residues. CDR3 sequence reads: CASTLWGQGNSGELFF. Here the CDR3 DNA reads TGTGCCAGCACCCTATGGGGACAGGGAAATTCCGGGGAGCTGTTTTTT.

This clone was counted a few times. The chain employs TRBV19 and TRBJ2-4; D remains unclear. CDR1 is LNHDA, CDR2 SQIVND, per germline (reference sequence). Between the trimmed V and J ends, which lost 1 base and 5 bases, there was a span of 6 bases. The CDR3 has 13 residues. The CDR3 region is CASSIVWENIQYF. CDR3 sequence (DNA): TGTGCCAGTAGTATAGTGTGGGAAAACATTCAGTACTTC.

The CDR3 sequence: CASSLSGGLSEKLFF. The CDR3 nucleotides read TGCGCCAGCAGCTTGAGCGGGGGGCTAAGCGAAAAACTGTTTTTT. V gene TRBV5-1 combines with J gene TRBJ1-4; the D gene is possibly TRBD1 (6 bases). V lost 1 base, J lost 8 bases, and 15 bases lay in between. The length of the CDR3 is 15 residues. CDR1 SGHRS and CDR2 YFSETQ come from the germline V gene.

The genes are TRBV29-1 and TRBJ1-5; no firm D call. CDR1 is SQVTM, CDR2 ANQGSEA, per germline. The CDR3 loop spans 13 amino acids. Trimming took off 4 bases at V and 0 bases at J, with 7 bases between the two ends. CDR3 protein: CSVASYSNQPQHF. In DNA form, the CDR3 reads TGCAGCGTTGCTTCATATAGCAATCAGCCCCAGCATTTT.

The rearrangement uses TRBV19 and TRBJ2-1; 11 nucleotides agree with TRBD2. CDR1 and CDR2 (germline): LNHDA, SQIVND (reference sequence). V shed 2 bases and J 5 bases; nucleotides not matched to a gene: 2. The CDR3 sequence is 15 residues long. The CDR3 bases are TGTGCCAGTAGTATACTGACTAGCGGGAACAATGAGCAGTTCTTC. Amino acid sequence: CASSILTSGNNEQFF.

This CDR3 is CASSATGSGNTIYF. The CDR3 DNA is TGTGCCAGCAGCGCGACAGGTAGCGGAAACACCATATATTTT. The chain recombines TRBV11-3 with TRBJ1-3, with D possibly matching TRBD1 (6 bases). Per germline, CDR1 SGHNT and CDR2 YENEEA. There are 14 residues in the CDR3. Deletions cut 5 bases from V and 4 bases from J, with 12 bases between.

This clone was recorded a few times. The chain links TRBV6-8 to TRBJ2-7, with TRBD1 matching 10 bases. V gave up 2 bases and J gave up 3 bases; unmatched junction bases: 1. Germline V CDR1 and CDR2: MNHGY, SAAAGT. The CDR3 loop spans 14 amino acids. The CDR3 DNA follows: TGTGCCAGCAGTTACGGGACAGGGGACTACGAGCAGTACTTC. This translates into CASSYGTGDYEQYF.

The chain recombines TRBV15 with TRBJ2-1; 11 bases align to TRBD2. This CDR3 is 19 amino acids long. The V segment lost 0 bases and the J segment 0 bases; nucleotides outside the gene matches: 7. The germline CDR1 and CDR2 sequences are LNHNV and YYDKDF (reference sequence). CDR3 in DNA: TGTGCCACCAGCAGAGATCCTAGCGGGGGGCCGAGCTCCTACAATGAGCAGTTCTTC. Residues: CATSRDPSGGPSSYNEQFF. Full variable domain (outside the CDR3, taken from reference TRBV15 and TRBJ2-1): DAMVIQNPRYQVTQFGKPVTLSCSQTLNHNVMYWYQQKSSQAPKLLFHYYDKDFNNEADTPDNFQSRRPNTSFCFLDIRSPGLGDTAMYLCATSRDPSGGPSSYNEQFFGPGTRLTVL.

The V call is TRBV12-5, the J call TRBJ1-1; 12 positions agree with TRBD1. The CDR3 consists of 17 residues. Per the germline V gene, CDR1 is LGHNT and CDR2 is FRNRAP. After removal of 7 bases from V and 0 bases from J, the junction contained 9 bases not matched to a gene. As DNA, the CDR3 is TGTGCTAGTGCCTCGTTGGGACAGGGGGCGATGAACACTGAAGCTTTCTTT. It specifies CASASLGQGAMNTEAFF.

The chain employs TRBV11-3 and TRBJ1-2; the D gene is possibly TRBD1 (6 bases). The CDR3 length is 16 residues. Germline V lookup: CDR1 SGHNT, CDR2 YENEEA. Trimming removed 3 bases from V and 4 bases from J, with 18 bases in between. The CDR3 coding sequence is TGTGCCAGCAGCTTTGGGGGCACTGGAGGGGGCTATGGCTACACCTTC. This gives the protein CASSFGGTGGGYGYTF. Drawing the rest from reference TRBV11-3 and TRBJ1-2, the complete variable domain is EAGVVQSPRYKIIEKKQPVAFWCNPISGHNTLYWYLQNLGQGPELLIRYENEEAVDDSQLPKDRFSAERLKGVDSTLKIQPAELGDSAVYLCASSFGGTGGGYGYTFGSGTRLTVV.

The gene calls are TRBV14 and TRBJ1-6; possibly TRBD1 for D (5 bases). The V end was cut by 2 bases, the J end by 4 bases, with 18 bases between. The length of the CDR3 is 18 residues. CDR1 is SGHDN, CDR2 FVKESK, per germline. The CDR3 here is CASSQRLGTGAYNSPLHF. CDR3 nucleotide sequence: TGTGCCAGCAGCCAACGACTCGGGACCGGTGCTTATAATTCACCCCTCCACTTT.

The chain combines TRBV19 with TRBJ2-7; D is perhaps TRBD1 (5 bases). V dropped 6 bases and J dropped 0 bases, with 15 bases sitting between them. The CDR3 runs to 15 residues. Germline CDR1 LNHDA, CDR2 SQIVND (reference sequence). The CDR3 coding sequence is TGTGCCAGTAGCGTGCAGGGAATCGGCTCCTACGAGCAGTACTTC. The encoded protein is CASSVQGIGSYEQYF.

Only one count was recorded for this clone. The rearrangement links TRBV7-1 to TRBJ1-6, with a possible D match to TRBD1 (5 bases). TRBV7-1 is filed as an ORF, its function uncertain. Trimming pared 3 bases from V and 7 bases from J, leaving 7 bases between. The CDR3 covers 13 residues. CDR3 sequence reads: CASSSGQNSPLHF. CDR3 DNA: TGTGCCAGCAGCTCCGGACAAAATTCACCCCTCCACTTT.

This chain links TRBV28 with TRBJ1-2; tentatively, D is TRBD1 (5 bases). The CDR3 totals 17 residues. The V gene's germline CDR1 is MDHEN and CDR2 SYDVKM. The V and J ends lost 7 bases and 2 bases respectively, with 23 bases between them. CDR3 coding DNA: TGTGCCAGCACACCCGGCGAGGGGCGAGAGACCAACTATGGCTACACCTTC. Translating gives CASTPGEGRETNYGYTF.